The 27 T cell receptor beta chains below were found in one sample sequenced in a study of memory CD4+ T cells and cytomegalovirus serostatus. The table came from immunoSEQ multiplex PCR; TCRdb's copy has only in-frame clones and leaves some out. The sample shows 45,000 to 65,000 clones, 82% of them seen only once. Single viable CD3+CD4+CD8-CD45RO+ cells were sorted as the memory CD4+ T cells. Specimen: memory CD4+ T cells from blood. The receptors originated from an adult in good health and CMV-seronegative.

The rearrangement links TRBV9 to TRBJ2-5; 9 bases match TRBD2. CDR1 is SGDLS, CDR2 YYNGEE, per germline. Germline trimming cut 0 bases from V and 5 bases from J; bases unmatched to any gene: 14. CDR3 length equals 18 residues. Written as DNA, the CDR3 is TGTGCCAGCAGCGTAGGAGGGGCTAGCGGGGTAATCGGTGAGACCCAGTACTTC. This codes for CASSVGGASGVIGETQYF.

This chain links TRBV2 with TRBJ2-5, with 7 bases identical to TRBD2. In germline, CDR1 is SNHLY, CDR2 FYNNEI. J was trimmed by 4 bases and V by 6 bases; bases with no gene match: 8. The CDR3 totals 14 residues. The CDR3 DNA is TGTGCCAGCAGGGGTTCAAGCGGGGTAGAGACCCAGTACTTC. This encodes CASRGSSGVETQYF.

The chain recombines TRBV19 with TRBJ2-4; 10 bases are shared with TRBD2. V lost 2 bases to trimming and J lost 0 bases; unmatched junction nucleotides: 4. This CDR3 has 17 residues. CDR1 is LNHDA and CDR2 is SQIVND in the germline V gene (reference sequence). The chain's CDR3 is CASSIRASGGAKNIQYF. The CDR3 DNA follows: TGTGCCAGTAGTATAAGGGCTAGCGGGGGAGCCAAAAACATTCAGTACTTC. The full variable domain, completed using reference TRBV19 and TRBJ2-4, is DGGITQSPKYLFRKEGQNVTLSCEQNLNHDAMYWYRQDPGQGLRLIYYSQIVNDFQKGDIAEGYSVSREKKESFPLTVTSAQKNPTAFYLCASSIRASGGAKNIQYFGAGTRLSVL.

The V call is TRBV6-5, the J call TRBJ1-4; 7 bases map to TRBD1. J gave up 5 bases and V 0 bases, and 3 bases lay outside the gene matches. Germline V gene sequence: CDR1 MNHEY, CDR2 SVGAGI. The CDR3 contains 15 residues. The CDR3 DNA is TGTGCCAGCAGTTACTCGACAGGGTACAATGAAAAACTGTTTTTT. This gives the protein CASSYSTGYNEKLFF.

This rearrangement joins TRBV11-2 to TRBJ2-5; no definite D call. The V gene lost 2 bases and the J gene lost 2 bases, with 6 bases spanning the gap. Germline lookup yields CDR1 SGHAT and CDR2 FQNNGV. The CDR3 contains 13 residues. The CDR3 nucleotides read TGTGCCAGCAGCTTAAACTATCAAGAGACCCAGTACTTC. Protein sequence: CASSLNYQETQYF.

The V and J genes are TRBV5-8 and TRBJ2-7; D is possibly TRBD1 (6 bases). The germline V gene has CDR1 SGHTS and CDR2 YDEGEE. V lost 3 bases, J lost 3 bases, and 19 bases lay in between. CDR3 length equals 16 residues. In nucleotides, the CDR3 is TGTGCCAGCAGCTGGCCGGACAGTCCTCGCAACTACGAGCAGTACTTC. Encoded protein: CASSWPDSPRNYEQYF. Full variable domain (remainder filled in from reference TRBV5-8 and TRBJ2-7): EAGVTQSPTHLIKTRGQQATLRCSPISGHTSVYWYQQALGLGLQFLLWYDEGEERNRGNFPPRFSGRQFPNYSSELNVNALELEDSALYLCASSWPDSPRNYEQYFGPGTRLTVT.

The genes are TRBV7-2 and TRBJ1-5; D possibly corresponds to TRBD1 (5 bases). The CDR3 has 13 residues. Germline V gene lookup returns CDR1 SGHTA and CDR2 FQGNSA. The ends were cut back, 5 bases at V and 6 bases at J, with 11 bases in the middle. The CDR3 reads CASSATVVQPQHF. CDR3 in DNA: TGTGCCAGCAGCGCGACAGTAGTTCAGCCCCAGCATTTT.

V gene TRBV5-1 combines with J gene TRBJ2-5; 7 positions agree with TRBD2. Trimming took 4 bases from V and 4 from J; bases not matched to a gene: 13. The CDR3 spans 16 residues. Germline CDR1 is SGHRS and CDR2 is YFSETQ. As DNA, the CDR3 is TGCGCCAGCAGCCCCGGACTAGATGGCCCAAGAGAGACCCAGTACTTC. It codes for CASSPGLDGPRETQYF.

The rearrangement joins TRBV6-6 to TRBJ1-5; D gene uncertain. Germline-derived CDR1 and CDR2 are MNHNY and SVGAGI (reference sequence). V lost 8 bases, J lost 1 base, and 12 bases lay in between. This CDR3 region has 14 residues. The CDR3 loop reads CASGSPSSNQPQHF. Written as DNA, the CDR3 is TGTGCCAGCGGTTCACCCTCCAGCAATCAGCCCCAGCATTTT.

This chain joins TRBV29-1 and TRBJ2-1; unclear D gene. Germline values: CDR1 SQVTM, CDR2 ANQGSEA. The CDR3 is made up of 10 amino acids. V was clipped by 5 bases and J by 5 bases, with 4 bases between them. DNA for the CDR3: TGCAGCGTTTGGGACAATGAGCAGTTCTTC. It translates to CSVWDNEQFF.

The gene calls are TRBV27 and TRBJ2-7; TRBD2 matches 11 bases. V shed 3 bases, J shed 6 bases, and the junction held 4 bases outside the gene matches. The CDR3 spans 14 residues. CDR1 is MNHEY, CDR2 SMNVEV, per germline (reference sequence). CDR3 protein: CASSFSGGAFEQYF. CDR3 nucleotides: TGTGCCAGCAGTTTTAGCGGGGGGGCCTTCGAGCAGTACTTC.

The chain joins TRBV20-1 to TRBJ1-2; D is perhaps TRBD1 (6 bases). This CDR3 comprises 11 residues. Per germline, CDR1 DFQATT and CDR2 SNEGSKA (reference sequence). The CDR3 region has the DNA TGCGTAACCTCGGACAGCAATGGCTACACCTTC. Amino acid sequence: CVTSDSNGYTF.

V gene TRBV5-1 combines with J gene TRBJ2-5; D not resolved. CDR3 size: 13 residues. Germline values: CDR1 SGHRS, CDR2 YFSETQ. Trimming removed 5 bases from V and 0 bases from J, with 8 bases in between. CDR3 loop: CASSWSNQETQYF. CDR3 sequence (DNA): TGCGCCAGCAGTTGGTCAAACCAAGAGACCCAGTACTTC.

The V and J genes are TRBV6-1 and TRBJ1-5, with D maybe TRBD1 (6 bases). The germline V gene encodes CDR1 MNHNS and CDR2 SASEGT. Between the trimmed V and J ends, which lost 2 bases and 4 bases, there was a span of 12 bases. The CDR3 consists of 15 residues. The CDR3 DNA is TGTGCCAGCAGTGAAATCGCCAGGGGAAATCAGCCCCAGCATTTT. It is translated as CASSEIARGNQPQHF.

The chain employs TRBV7-9 and TRBJ1-2; no clear D. V was clipped by 1 base and J by 2 bases, with 17 bases between them. Germline CDR1 SEHNR, CDR2 FQNEAQ (reference sequence). This CDR3 spans 17 amino acids. This CDR3 is CASSLVPIVEGNYGYTF. The CDR3 bases are TGTGCCAGCAGCTTAGTTCCGATCGTTGAGGGAAACTATGGCTACACCTTC.

The chain combines TRBV5-1 with TRBJ1-2; 7 bases agree with TRBD1. The CDR3 is 15 residues long. Germline V CDR1 and CDR2: SGHRS, YFSETQ. Trimming removed 5 bases from V and 3 bases from J; junction bases left unmatched: 10. CDR3 residues: CASRVTSGTDYGYTF. Written as DNA, the CDR3 is TGCGCCAGCAGGGTTACTTCCGGGACAGACTATGGCTACACCTTC.

The chain links TRBV19 to TRBJ1-1; maybe TRBD1 (5 bases). The ends were cut back, 7 bases at V and 4 bases at J, with 10 bases in the middle. The CDR3 spans 12 residues. CDR1 LNHDA and CDR2 SQIVND come from the germline V gene (reference sequence). The CDR3 coding sequence is TGTGCCAGTACCAGGGCCTCCACTGAAGCTTTCTTT. It encodes CASTRASTEAFF.

The rearrangement uses TRBV15 and TRBJ1-4, with D unresolved. Between the trimmed V and J ends, which lost 1 base and 3 bases, there was a span of 9 bases. The CDR3 contains 15 residues. CDR1 and CDR2 (germline): LNHNV, YYDKDF (reference sequence). CDR3 nucleotides: TGTGCCACCAGCAGAGGAGACACCCCTAATGAAAAACTGTTTTTT. This sequence encodes CATSRGDTPNEKLFF.

This clone turned up a few times. This rearrangement joins TRBV4-2 to TRBJ1-3; D unclear. Trimming took 0 bases from V and 0 from J, leaving 6 bases between them. This CDR3 has 15 residues. Germline assignment: CDR1 LGHNA and CDR2 YNFKEQ. The CDR3 nucleotides are TGTGCCAGCAGCCAAGAACAGTCCTCTGGAAACACCATATATTTT. Residues: CASSQEQSSGNTIYF.

The genes are TRBV5-1 and TRBJ2-2; 9 nucleotides agree with TRBD1. CDR1 and CDR2 from the germline V gene are SGHRS and YFSETQ. V trimming: 3 bases; J trimming: 7 bases; junction bases outside the gene matches: 10. This CDR3 region has 16 residues. CDR3 residues: CASSSQGQGGIGELFF. CDR3 DNA: TGCGCCAGCAGCTCCCAGGGACAGGGAGGTATCGGGGAGCTGTTTTTT.

This clone was detected a few times. The chain combines TRBV25-1 with TRBJ2-7; TRBD1 matches at 7 bases. Trimming removed 6 bases from V and 1 base from J; junction bases left unmatched: 3. The CDR3 runs 13 residues. Germline lookup yields CDR1 MGHDK and CDR2 SYGVNS. CDR3 in amino acids: CASSHRGSYEQYF. Here the CDR3 DNA reads TGTGCCAGCAGCCACAGGGGATCCTACGAGCAGTACTTC.

The CDR3 is CASQNRGPEQFF. CDR3 in DNA: TGTGCCAGCCAGAACAGGGGGCCTGAGCAGTTCTTC. The genes are TRBV7-9 and TRBJ2-1; TRBD1 matches at 9 bases. V trimming: 8 bases; J trimming: 9 bases; junction bases outside the gene matches: 5. The CDR3 covers 12 residues. Germline V lookup: CDR1 SEHNR, CDR2 FQNEAQ (reference sequence).

CDR3 region: CATSRDGAGAGTGELFF. CDR3 coding DNA: TGTGCCACCAGCAGAGATGGTGCCGGGGCGGGTACCGGGGAGCTGTTTTTT. The chain recombines TRBV15 with TRBJ2-2; D may be TRBD1 or TRBD2 (5 bases each). With 0 bases removed from V and 5 bases from J, the gap between germline ends came to 16 bases. This CDR3 has 17 residues. The germline CDR1 and CDR2 sequences are LNHNV and YYDKDF (reference sequence).

This chain joins TRBV5-1 and TRBJ2-7; either TRBD1 or TRBD2 may supply D (5 bases each). V was shortened by 4 bases and J by 3 bases, with 14 bases between the two germline ends. Germline V gives CDR1 SGHRS, CDR2 YFSETQ. The length of the CDR3 is 14 residues. The chain's CDR3 is CASSARDGDYEQYF. The CDR3 nucleotides read TGCGCCAGCAGCGCCCGGGACGGGGACTACGAGCAGTACTTC.

The chain recombines TRBV5-1 with TRBJ1-1; 12 bases are a match to TRBD1. Unmatched junction bases numbered 5, after V lost 3 bases and J lost 5 bases. Germline-derived CDR1 and CDR2 are SGHRS and YFSETQ. This CDR3 spans 15 amino acids. This chain's CDR3 is CASSWGTGGFTEAFF. As DNA, the CDR3 is TGCGCCAGCAGCTGGGGGACAGGGGGCTTTACTGAAGCTTTCTTT. The complete variable domain, with remaining parts taken from reference TRBV5-1 and TRBJ1-1, reads KAGVTQTPRYLIKTRGQQVTLSCSPISGHRSVSWYQQTPGQGLQFLFEYFSETQRNKGNFPGRFSGRQFSNSRSEMNVSTLELGDSALYLCASSWGTGGFTEAFFGQGTRLTVV.

The chain combines TRBV5-1 with TRBJ1-2, with D possibly being TRBD1 (5 bases). Between the trimmed V and J ends, which lost 0 bases and 6 bases, there was a span of 15 bases. CDR3 length equals 15 residues. Germline V gene lookup returns CDR1 SGHRS and CDR2 YFSETQ. DNA of the CDR3: TGCGCCAGCAGCTTGGAATCGGCAGGGCGGAATGGCTACACCTTC. Translating gives CASSLESAGRNGYTF. Full variable domain (missing parts from reference TRBV5-1 and TRBJ1-2): KAGVTQTPRYLIKTRGQQVTLSCSPISGHRSVSWYQQTPGQGLQFLFEYFSETQRNKGNFPGRFSGRQFSNSRSEMNVSTLELGDSALYLCASSLESAGRNGYTFGSGTRLTVV.

The chain joins TRBV29-1 to TRBJ2-3, with no clear D. Deletions cut 6 bases from V and 1 base from J, with 8 bases between. In germline, CDR1 is SQVTM, CDR2 ANQGSEA. The CDR3 covers 12 residues. The CDR3: CSVQVRTDTQYF. The CDR3 bases are TGCAGCGTCCAGGTCCGCACAGATACGCAGTATTTT.